The 19 T cell receptor beta chains below come from one sample, sequenced in a study of Graves' ophthalmopathy and Graves' hyperthyroidism. RNA transcripts were the template, and TCR beta CDR3 regions were amplified from them. In the first round, RT-PCR was carried out with HTBI primers, and a multiplex PCR formed the second round. TCRdb reanalysed the multiplex PCR reads using MiXCR and keeps one entry per CDR3 protein. The repertoire holds 300,000 to 400,000 distinct CDR3 sequences, with roughly 17% as singletons. Sequencing input: peripheral blood. These receptors originate from an adult woman with stable Graves' hyperthyroidism.

In this sample, this clonotype turned up many times. The chain couples TRBV6-2 or TRBV6-3 to TRBJ2-7; 8 nucleotides agree with TRBD1. Germline V gene lookup returns CDR1 MNHEY and CDR2 SVGEGT. The length of the CDR3 is 13 residues. The V and J ends lost 11 bases and 5 bases, in that order; junction bases with no gene match: 11. CDR3: CAGLGQGSHEQYF. Written as DNA, the CDR3 is TGTGCCGGACTCGGACAGGGTAGCCACGAGCAGTACTTC.

This clonotype showed up many times. The rearrangement links TRBV6-9 to TRBJ2-7; TRBD1 aligns across 7 bases. The J segment lost 0 bases and the V segment lost 3 bases, leaving 11 bases of the junction unmatched. Germline V CDR1 and CDR2: MNHGY, SVAAGI. CDR3 size: 17 residues. The CDR3 protein is CASSYCDRAQTSYEQYF. CDR3 in DNA: TGTGCCAGCAGTTACTGCGACAGGGCCCAAACCTCCTACGAGCAGTACTTC.

The sample holds many counts of this clonotype. This chain connects TRBV11-1 to TRBJ1-2; TRBD1 matches 8 bases. CDR3 length: 17 amino acids. V dropped 2 bases and J dropped 2; count of bases not matched to a gene: 10. Germline lookup yields CDR1 SGHAT and CDR2 FQDESV (reference sequence). The CDR3 loop is CASSLLPAGGANYGYTF. In DNA form, the CDR3 reads TGTGCCAGCAGCTTACTTCCGGCAGGGGGCGCCAACTATGGCTACACCTTC.

This clonotype was counted ten times or more. A much larger clone differs from this one at a single base, so this may be a read error. This sequence joins TRBV27 and TRBJ2-4, with 9 bases fitting TRBD1. The V gene's germline CDR1 is MNHEY and CDR2 SMNVEV (reference sequence). The CDR3 loop spans 18 amino acids. DNA of the CDR3: TGTGCCAGCAGTCGGGACAGGGAGTCGGGGGTAGCCAAAAACATTAAGTACTTC. Protein sequence: CASSRDRESGVAKNIKYF.

This clonotype was seen repeatedly, ten times or more. The V and J genes are TRBV20-1 and TRBJ1-5; no firm D call. This CDR3 contains 12 residues. CDR1 DFQATT and CDR2 SNEGSKA come from the germline V gene (reference sequence). Trimming left V 3 bases short and J 2 bases short, with 5 bases between. The CDR3 DNA reads as TGCAGTGCTAGTTCAGGCAATCAGCCCCAGCATTTT. Protein product: CSASSGNQPQHF.

This clonotype came up many times. This chain connects TRBV29-1 to TRBJ2-7; TRBD2 agrees at 12 bases. Germline CDR1 is SQVTM and CDR2 is ANQGSEA. CDR3 length equals 13 residues. V gave up 7 bases and J gave up 3 bases; unmatched junction bases: 4. CDR3 DNA sequence: TGCAGCGGCCAGACTAGCGGGAGCTACGAGCAGTACTTC. It is translated as CSGQTSGSYEQYF.

Many counts were recorded for this clonotype. The chain links TRBV5-1 to TRBJ2-7; no clear D gene. V was cut by 6 bases and J by 4 bases, with 14 bases left in between. The germline V gene has CDR1 SGHRS and CDR2 YFSETQ. The CDR3 consists of 13 residues. The CDR3 is CASTTRRGYEQYF. The CDR3 DNA reads as TGCGCCAGCACCACCAGGAGAGGTTACGAGCAGTACTTC.

The CDR3 here is CASSRDYSGNTIYF. For the CDR3, the DNA is TGTGCCAGCAGTCGAGACTACTCTGGAAACACCATATATTTT. The J gene is TRBJ1-3, the V gene TRBV6-2 or TRBV6-3, with D hard to call. V gave up 5 bases and J gave up 0 bases, with 8 bases separating them. There are 14 residues in the CDR3. Germline V CDR1 and CDR2: MNHEY, SVGEGT.

This clonotype was detected ten times or more. CDR3 in amino acids: CASSEAFRTAVLEAFF. DNA of the CDR3: TGTGCCAGCAGTGAAGCGTTCAGGACAGCAGTACTTGAAGCTTTCTTT. This chain connects TRBV6-1 to TRBJ1-1, with TRBD1 as a possible D gene (6 bases). The germline V gene encodes CDR1 MNHNS and CDR2 SASEGT. The CDR3 loop spans 16 amino acids. Trimming took off 0 bases at V and 7 bases at J, with 18 bases between the two ends.

This clonotype showed up many times. The DNA for the CDR3 is TGTGCCAGCGCGGTCGCGAAGACGAACACCGGGGAGCTGTTTTTT. Its protein is CASAVAKTNTGELFF. The chain has TRBV28 and TRBJ2-2; D uncertain. The ends were cut back, 8 bases at V and 0 bases at J, with 13 bases in the middle. This CDR3 spans 15 amino acids. Looked up from germline, CDR1 is MDHEN and CDR2 is SYDVKM.

This clonotype was seen many times. V gene TRBV28 combines with J gene TRBJ2-5; tentative D call: TRBD1 (5 bases). The CDR3 consists of 15 residues. CDR1 and CDR2 (germline): MDHEN, SYDVKM. V was trimmed by 4 bases and J by 9 bases, leaving 21 bases between them. The CDR3 DNA reads TGTGCCAGCAGTTCCCCTCAGGGCGTGGGTACGTCCCAGTACTTC. Translating it yields CASSSPQGVGTSQYF.

The table lists this clonotype with many counts. The V gene is TRBV15, the J gene TRBJ2-7; no reliable D call. This CDR3 has 14 amino acids. V was shortened by 0 bases and J by 5 bases, with 11 bases between the two germline ends. Germline lookup yields CDR1 LNHNV and CDR2 YYDKDF (reference sequence). For the CDR3, the DNA is TGTGCCACCAGCAGAGATTCAGTTTCCCACGAGCAGTACTTC. Translated, it gives CATSRDSVSHEQYF.

This clonotype was observed many times. The gene calls are TRBV28 and TRBJ1-1; D ambiguous. This CDR3 region has 13 residues. The germline V and J ends were trimmed by 9 bases and 0 bases, with 11 bases remaining between them. In germline, CDR1 is MDHEN, CDR2 SYDVKM. The CDR3: CASLQLMNTEAFF. DNA of the CDR3: TGTGCCAGTCTGCAACTCATGAACACTGAAGCTTTCTTT.

This sequence joins TRBV6-5 and TRBJ2-2, with TRBD2 matching over 10 bases. J lost 5 bases, V lost 4 bases, and 4 bases had no gene match. The CDR3 is 15 residues long. Per the germline V gene, CDR1 is MNHEY and CDR2 is SVGAGI. CDR3 coding DNA: TGTGCCAGCAGTTCAAGCGGGGGGGCGACCGGGGAGCTGTTTTTT. It translates to CASSSSGGATGELFF.

The J gene is TRBJ2-7, the V gene TRBV6-5, with D uncertain. The germline V gene has CDR1 MNHEY and CDR2 SVGAGI. V was pared by 2 bases and J by 3 bases, with 17 bases between. The CDR3 loop spans 16 amino acids. CDR3 DNA: TGTGCCAGCAGTTACGGTTCCGGGTTATGGGACTACGAGCAGTACTTC. Its protein is CASSYGSGLWDYEQYF.

This clonotype was observed many times. J is TRBJ1-6 and V is TRBV6-6; 7 nucleotides line up with TRBD1. Germline CDR1 is MNHNY and CDR2 is SVGAGI (reference sequence). The CDR3 has 16 residues. V shed 6 bases and J 4 bases; nucleotides not matched to a gene: 9. The CDR3 loop reads CASRGGAGGYNSPLHF. In DNA form, the CDR3 reads TGTGCCAGCAGGGGAGGGGCAGGGGGTTATAATTCACCCCTCCACTTT.

In its sample, this clonotype was seen a few times. This sequence joins TRBV7-2 and TRBJ2-2; D may correspond to TRBD1 or TRBD2 (5 bases each). Trimming removed 3 bases from V and 4 bases from J, with 12 bases in between. Germline V gene sequence: CDR1 SGHTA, CDR2 FQGNSA. The CDR3 is made up of 15 amino acids. CDR3 nucleotides: TGTGCCAGCAGCTTTATGGGACCGATCACCGGGGAGCTGTTTTTT. Amino acids: CASSFMGPITGELFF.

A note on this clonotype: An end of the junction does not agree with germline; a read error may underlie this. This chain links TRBV5-1 with TRBJ1-1; TRBD1 is a possible D gene (5 bases). Germline V gene sequence: CDR1 SGHRS, CDR2 YFSETQ. The CDR3 consists of 17 residues. CDR3 sequence: CASSLDGIGIGVTDAFF. The CDR3 DNA is TGCGCCAGCAGCTTGGACGGCATCGGGATAGGGGTAACTGATGCTTTCTTT. The variable domain in full, with the rest retrieved from reference TRBV5-1 and TRBJ1-1, is KAGVTQTPRYLIKTRGQQVTLSCSPISGHRSVSWYQQTPGQGLQFLFEYFSETQRNKGNFPGRFSGRQFSNSRSEMNVSTLELGDSALYLCASSLDGIGIGVTDAFFGQGTRLTVV.

V usage is TRBV12-3 or TRBV12-4 and J usage is TRBJ1-2; a weak D match, TRBD1 (5 bases). The CDR3 contains 13 residues. The V and J ends lost 4 bases and 8 bases respectively, with 14 bases between them. The CDR3 DNA sequence: TGTGCCAGCAGTTGGGGAACGGGGGGAGGCTACACCTTC. Translated: CASSWGTGGGYTF.